A single TCR beta chain is shown here with its context. Its antigen is still unknown. The ends were cut back, 3 bases at V and 0 bases at J, with 13 bases in the middle. Germline lookup yields CDR1 SGHDT and CDR2 YYEEEE. CDR3 size: 17 residues. The PCR contained 60 Vbeta and 13 Jbeta primers. The assay was immunoSEQ multiplex PCR, and TCRdb's table has in-frame clones only and misses some. There are fewer than 140,000 clones in the sample; more than 70% occur only once, and about 2.5% lies in the top ten. This sample is part of a study of cytomegalovirus exposure and HLA in healthy donors. Study-wide findings and caveats: In a later analysis, the majority of CMV-associated beta chains seemingly showed HLA restriction.

This sequence joins TRBV5-6 and TRBJ1-6; D is undetermined. What was sequenced was PBMCs. The sequence derives from a man in his forties or fifties in good health and CMV-seronegative. The DNA of the CDR3 is TGTGCCAGCAGCTCCGCCGTGGTTAGCTCCTATAATTCACCCCTCCACTTT. Translated: CASSSAVVSSYNSPLHF.